This T cell receptor (beta chain) was captured in a study of cytomegalovirus exposure and HLA in healthy donors. General observations from the study: Rare TCR sequences dominated, though some public TCRs recurred in many donors.

The assay was immunoSEQ multiplex PCR, and TCRdb's table has in-frame clones only and misses some. The data contain fewer than 200,000 clones, around nine tenths of them singletons. The CDR3 extends over 11 amino acids. The ends were cut back, 8 bases at V and 2 bases at J, with 7 bases in the middle. The V gene's germline CDR1 is MGHDK and CDR2 SYGVNS. As for this clone: The antigen is unknown.

The clonotype was recovered from a man aged 30 to 39 in good health and CMV-seropositive. This chain joins TRBV25-1 and TRBJ2-7; D is unresolved. Specimen: PBMCs. The CDR3: CASGEPYEQYF. The CDR3 DNA reads TGTGCCAGCGGCGAGCCCTACGAGCAGTACTTC.